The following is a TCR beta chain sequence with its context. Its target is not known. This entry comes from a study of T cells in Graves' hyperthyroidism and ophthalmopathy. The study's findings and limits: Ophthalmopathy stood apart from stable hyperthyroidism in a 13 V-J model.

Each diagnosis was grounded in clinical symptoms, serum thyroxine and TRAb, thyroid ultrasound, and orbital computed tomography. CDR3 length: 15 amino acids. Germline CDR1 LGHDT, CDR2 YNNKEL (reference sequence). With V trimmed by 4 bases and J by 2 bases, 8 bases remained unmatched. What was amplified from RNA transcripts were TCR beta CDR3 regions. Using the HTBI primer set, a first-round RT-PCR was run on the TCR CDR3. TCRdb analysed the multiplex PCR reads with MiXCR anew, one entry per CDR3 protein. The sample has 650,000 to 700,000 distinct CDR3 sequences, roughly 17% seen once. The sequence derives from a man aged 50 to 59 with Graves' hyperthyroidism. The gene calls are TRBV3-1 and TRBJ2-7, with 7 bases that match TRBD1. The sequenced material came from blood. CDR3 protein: CASSPQGVGTYEQYF. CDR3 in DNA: TGTGCCAGCAGCCCTCAGGGGGTGGGGACCTACGAGCAGTACTTC.